The T cell receptor beta chain under discussion was sequenced for a study of blood T cell repertoires in COVID-19. J gave up 0 bases and V 5 bases, and 10 bases lay outside the gene matches. CDR3 length: 19 residues. Per germline, CDR1 PRHDT and CDR2 FYEKMQ (reference sequence). The age range of participants was about 18 to 100 years, with residence in more than 20 US areas. Only in-frame clones appear in the TCRdb table, and some are missing; sequencing was by immunoSEQ multiplex PCR. The sample shows 300,000 or so clones, about 86% of them seen only once. The chain has TRBV13 and TRBJ2-1; 13 bases align to TRBD2. The clonotype originates from a woman between 40 and 50 years old with acute COVID-19. Sequenced material: PBMCs or T cells enriched from blood (not recorded which). Here the CDR3 reads CASSLSWTSGSLSYNEQFF. The CDR3 DNA follows: TGTGCCAGCAGCCTAAGCTGGACTAGCGGGAGCCTCTCCTACAATGAGCAGTTCTTC. The full variable domain, rest sourced from reference TRBV13 and TRBJ2-1, is AAGVIQSPRHLIKEKRETATLKCYPIPRHDTVYWYQQGPGQDPQFLISFYEKMQSDKGSIPDRFSAQQFSDYHSELNMSSLELGDSALYFCASSLSWTSGSLSYNEQFFGPGTRLTVL.